A single sample gave rise to the 11 T cell receptor beta chains below, sequenced in a study of blood T cell repertoires in COVID-19. Some clones are missing from TCRdb's copy, which holds only in-frame ones; the method was immunoSEQ multiplex PCR. Of hundreds of thousands of clones in the sample, roughly 80% were seen once. What was sequenced was peripheral blood. The receptors were gathered from a woman aged 45-59 years who had recovered from COVID-19.

The chain carries TRBV14 and TRBJ2-1; 8 nucleotides line up with TRBD2. The CDR3 spans 15 residues. V shed 1 base and J 2 bases; nucleotides not matched to a gene: 1. Germline V gives CDR1 SGHDN, CDR2 FVKESK. CDR3 protein: CASSQAGRAYNEQFF. The CDR3 DNA follows: TGTGCCAGCAGCCAAGCCGGGAGGGCCTACAATGAGCAGTTCTTC.

CDR3 amino acids: CASTTTGGGEQYF. The CDR3 DNA reads as TGTGCCAGCACTACAACAGGGGGTGGCGAGCAGTACTTC. The chain has TRBV12-3 or TRBV12-4 and TRBJ2-7; 8 bases agree with TRBD1. The CDR3 sequence is 13 residues long. V lost 7 bases, J lost 6 bases, and 8 bases stayed unmatched.

The CDR3 protein is CASSRRLAGDTGELFF. CDR3 coding DNA: TGCGCCAGCAGCCGCCGACTAGCGGGAGACACCGGGGAGCTGTTTTTT. The chain couples TRBV4-3 to TRBJ2-2; 12 bases align to TRBD2. V dropped 4 bases and J dropped 3; count of bases not matched to a gene: 3. The CDR3 runs 16 residues. Germline lookup yields CDR1 LGHNA and CDR2 YSLEER.

This clone was recorded only once. The gene calls are TRBV9 and TRBJ1-3; possible D gene TRBD1, 5 bases. The CDR3 spans 15 residues. Looked up from germline, CDR1 is SGDLS and CDR2 is YYNGEE. Trimming stripped 3 bases from V and 3 bases from J, with 13 bases between. CDR3 in amino acids: CASSAGQAGGNTIYF. Written as DNA, the CDR3 is TGTGCCAGCAGCGCAGGGCAGGCCGGTGGAAACACCATATATTTT.

J is TRBJ2-1 and V is TRBV19; possible D gene TRBD2, 6 bases. The length of the CDR3 is 12 residues. V was cut by 7 bases and J by 10 bases, with 14 bases left in between. CDR1 is LNHDA, CDR2 SQIVND, per germline (reference sequence). The CDR3: CASNSRRDEQFF. CDR3 nucleotides: TGTGCCAGTAACTCTCGGCGGGACGAGCAGTTCTTC.

This clone has just one count. The rearrangement joins TRBV19 to TRBJ2-5, with 9 bases identical to TRBD1. Looked up from germline, CDR1 is LNHDA and CDR2 is SQIVND (reference sequence). J was trimmed by 5 bases and V by 5 bases; bases with no gene match: 9. The CDR3 sequence is 15 residues long. As DNA, the CDR3 is TGTGCCAGTAGTCGGAACAGGGGGCAGGGGGAGACCCAGTACTTC. It encodes CASSRNRGQGETQYF.

The J gene is TRBJ2-1, the V gene TRBV18; the match to TRBD1 covers 7 bases. CDR1 and CDR2 from the germline V gene are KGHSH and LQKENI. This CDR3 has 13 residues. With 2 bases clipped from V and 8 bases from J, the junction kept 3 bases outside the gene matches. CDR3 region: CASSPTTGHEQFF. CDR3 sequence (DNA): TGTGCCAGCTCACCAACGACAGGGCATGAGCAGTTCTTC.

The chain carries TRBV5-1 and TRBJ1-2, with D perhaps matching TRBD1 (6 bases). Germline CDR1 and CDR2: SGHRS and YFSETQ. Trimming shortened V by 4 bases and J by 8 bases, and 12 bases separated the two germline ends. The CDR3 has 12 amino acids. CDR3 nucleotides: TGCGCCAGCAGCCCGCACAGGGAGGGCTACACCTTC. It is translated as CASSPHREGYTF.

This clone was seen more than once but under ten times. V usage is TRBV7-8 and J usage is TRBJ2-5; TRBD1 aligns across 7 bases. J gave up 2 bases and V 1 base, and 7 bases lay outside the gene matches. The CDR3 totals 16 residues. Germline lookup yields CDR1 SGHVS and CDR2 FQNEAQ. This CDR3 is CASSLGTGSVQETQYF. The CDR3 nucleotides are TGTGCCAGCAGCTTAGGGACAGGTTCTGTTCAAGAGACCCAGTACTTC.

The chain uses TRBV7-2 and TRBJ2-4; 8 nucleotides agree with TRBD2. Looked up from germline, CDR1 is SGHTA and CDR2 is FQGNSA. V was clipped by 5 bases and J by 9 bases; unmatched bases: 15. This CDR3 has 16 amino acids. The CDR3 nucleotides are TGTGCCAGCAGCCCACAGGGCGGGGGGCTGGAGGGCATTCAGTACTTC. Translating it yields CASSPQGGGLEGIQYF.

This sequence joins TRBV7-9 and TRBJ1-2; D may be TRBD1 (5 bases). CDR3 length: 16 amino acids. Per germline, CDR1 SEHNR and CDR2 FQNEAQ (reference sequence). V gave up 5 bases and J gave up 4 bases, with 20 bases separating them. CDR3 in DNA: TGTGCCAGCAGCCAAAGCATGACACTGGGACTCTATGGCTACACCTTC. It encodes CASSQSMTLGLYGYTF.